A selection of T cell receptor beta chains follows, all from one sample in a study of T cell responses to AZD1222 COVID-19 vaccine. Using immunoSEQ multiplex PCR, the repertoire was profiled, and TCRdb retains in-frame clones only, with some absent. The sample records roughly 100,000 clones, about 80% being singletons. The sample consisted of peripheral blood, taken on day 0 of AZD1222 vaccination. The receptors originated from an adult in good health. Both conserved end residues are part of each CDR3. A D gene is named only where the DNA matches it firmly. Rows may omit the clone size; those that give it use once, few, many or a size class.

>-|TRBJ1-1|-|TRBV29-1
TGCAGCGTTGGACGGGTGAACACTGAAGCTTTCTTT
CSVGRVNTEAFF
>TRBD1|TRBJ2-2|-|TRBV13
TGTGCCAGCAGCTTATACGGGACAGGGGGCAGCCCCGGGGAGCTGTTTTTT
CASSLYGTGGSPGELFF
>-|TRBJ1-1|-|TRBV2
TGTGCCAGCAGCGGCAGGGGGAACACTGAAGCTTTCTTT
CASSGRGNTEAFF
>-|TRBJ1-5|-|TRBV10-3
TGTGCCATCAGTTCAGGGGTGGAAAGCAATCAGCCCCAGCATTTT
CAISSGVESNQPQHF
>-|TRBJ1-2|-|TRBV4-3
TGCGCCAGCAGCCAAGGACCTCTTAACTATGGCTACACCTTC
CASSQGPLNYGYTF
>TRBD1|TRBJ1-1|-|TRBV19
TGTGCCAGTAGTATAGATTTTGGACAGGCTAAAGCTTTCTTT
CASSIDFGQAKAFF
>TRBD1|TRBJ2-5|-|TRBV30
TGTGCCTGGAACAGGGGAGAGACCCAGTACTTC
CAWNRGETQYF
>-|TRBJ1-3|-|TRBV4-3
TGCGCCAGCAGCCAAGCTCTTGGAAACACCATATATTTT
CASSQALGNTIYF
>-|TRBJ1-2|-|TRBV7-2
TGTGCCAGCAGCTTAAGTAGGGTTGGCTACACCTTC
CASSLSRVGYTF
>-|TRBJ1-5|-|TRBV21-1
TGTGCCAGCAGCCCGGCCTACTATCAGCCCCAGCATTTT
CASSPAYYQPQHF
>-|TRBJ1-2|few|TRBV7-8
TGTGCCAGCAGCTTATTGTGGGGGGACTTCGACTATGGCTACACCTTC
CASSLLWGDFDYGYTF
>-|TRBJ2-6|-|TRBV3-1/TRBV3-2
TGTGCCAGCAGACCCTCTCACTCTGGGGCCAACGTCCTGACTTTC
CASRPSHSGANVLTF
>-|TRBJ2-7|-|TRBV2
TGTGCCAGCCAGGGATCAGGAGAGCAGTACTTC
CASQGSGEQYF
>TRBD1|TRBJ1-2|-|TRBV18
TGTGCCAGCTCGAACTGGGACAGTGGGGACACCTTC
CASSNWDSGDTF
>-|TRBJ1-2|-|TRBV4-1
TGCGCCAGCAGCCAGGCAGGGGTGAGCGGCTACACCTTC
CASSQAGVSGYTF
>-|TRBJ1-2|-|TRBV5-6
TGTGCCAGCAGAATAAGTGCTAACTATGGCTACACCTTC
CASRISANYGYTF
>-|TRBJ1-6|once|TRBV10-3
TGTGCCATCAGTGAGGGGGGGGAATTGAATTCACCCCTCCACTTT
CAISEGGELNSPLHF
>-|TRBJ2-7|-|TRBV27
TGTGCCAGCAGTTTTGGAGGCGAGCAGTACTTC
CASSFGGEQYF
>-|TRBJ1-5|few|TRBV2
TGTGCCAGCAGTGCTATCGGGGGGGCAAGCAATCAGCCCCAGCATTTT
CASSAIGGASNQPQHF
>TRBD1|TRBJ1-1|-|TRBV3-1/TRBV3-2
TGTGCCAGCGGCGGGACAGGGGGCACTGAAGCTTTCTTT
CASGGTGGTEAFF
>TRBD1|TRBJ1-2|-|TRBV5-5
TGTGCCAGCAGCCAAAGACAGGGGGCGATCCTTAACTATGGCTACACCTTC
CASSQRQGAILNYGYTF
>-|TRBJ1-2|-|TRBV11-2
TGTGCCAGCAGCTTACTCGTGGGGGGTAGTTATGGCTACACCTTC
CASSLLVGGSYGYTF
>-|TRBJ1-5|-|TRBV18
TGTGCCAGCTCACCAGGGAGTAATAGCAATCAGCCCCAGCATTTT
CASSPGSNSNQPQHF
>-|TRBJ2-3|-|TRBV15
TGTGCCACCAGCAGAGGGACTATGCCGCAGTATTTT
CATSRGTMPQYF
>-|TRBJ1-3|-|TRBV20-1
TGCAGTGAATGTGGTCGGCACACCATATATTTT
CSECGRHTIYF
>-|TRBJ2-3|-|TRBV4-2
TGTGCCAGCAGCCAAGAGATTCAGTTTACGCAGTATTTT
CASSQEIQFTQYF
>TRBD1|TRBJ1-3|-|TRBV10-3
TGTGCCACCCGTTTGGAGGACAGGTCGGGAAACACCATATATTTT
CATRLEDRSGNTIYF
>-|TRBJ1-2|-|TRBV5-1
TGCGCCAGCAGCCGACAGGCCGTCTATGGCTACACCTTC
CASSRQAVYGYTF
>-|TRBJ2-2|-|TRBV5-6
TGTGCCAGCAGCTTTAGACGGTCGAACACCGGGGAGCTGTTTTTT
CASSFRRSNTGELFF
>-|TRBJ1-2|-|TRBV2
TGTGCCAGCACCCAAAGGGAGAGGGGAAGGGCCCATGGCTACACCTTC
CASTQRERGRAHGYTF
>TRBD1|TRBJ1-2|few|TRBV5-6
TGTGCCAGCAGTCTCCGAATAGGGACAGGGTTTGGCTACACCTTC
CASSLRIGTGFGYTF
>-|TRBJ1-3|-|TRBV10-2
TGCGCCAGCAGTGAAGGAAACACCATATATTTT
CASSEGNTIYF